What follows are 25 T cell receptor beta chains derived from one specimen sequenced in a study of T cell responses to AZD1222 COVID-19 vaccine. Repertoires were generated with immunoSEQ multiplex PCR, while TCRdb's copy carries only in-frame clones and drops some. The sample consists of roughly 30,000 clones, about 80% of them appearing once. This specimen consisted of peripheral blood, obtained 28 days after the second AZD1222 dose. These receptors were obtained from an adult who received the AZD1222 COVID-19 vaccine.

CDR3 bases: TGTGCCAGCAGTGATAGTGGCCTAGCCAAAAACATTCAGTACTTC. Translating gives CASSDSGLAKNIQYF. The chain combines TRBV6-1 with TRBJ2-4, with unresolved D. The CDR3 spans 15 residues. Germline V CDR1 and CDR2: MNHNS, SASEGT. Trimming took 3 bases from V and 0 from J, leaving 9 bases between them.

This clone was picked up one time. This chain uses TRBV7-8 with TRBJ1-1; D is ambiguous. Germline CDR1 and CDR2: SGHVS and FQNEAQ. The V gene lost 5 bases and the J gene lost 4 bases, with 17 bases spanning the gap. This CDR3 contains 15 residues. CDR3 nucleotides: TGTGCCAGCAGCCCCCAAGGCGCGAGCCCCACTGAAGCTTTCTTT. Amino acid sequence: CASSPQGASPTEAFF.

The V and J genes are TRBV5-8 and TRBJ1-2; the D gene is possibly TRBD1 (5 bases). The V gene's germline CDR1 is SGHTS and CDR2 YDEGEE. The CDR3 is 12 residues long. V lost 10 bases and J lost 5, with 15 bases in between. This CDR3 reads CASSREGYGYTF. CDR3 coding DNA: TGTGCCTCCAGCAGGGAGGGGTATGGCTACACCTTC.

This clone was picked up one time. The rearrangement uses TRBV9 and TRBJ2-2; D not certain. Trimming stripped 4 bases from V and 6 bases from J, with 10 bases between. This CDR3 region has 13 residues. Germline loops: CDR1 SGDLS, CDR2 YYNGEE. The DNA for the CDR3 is TGTGCCAGCAGCCCCCAAATTTCCGGGGAGCTGTTTTTT. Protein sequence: CASSPQISGELFF.

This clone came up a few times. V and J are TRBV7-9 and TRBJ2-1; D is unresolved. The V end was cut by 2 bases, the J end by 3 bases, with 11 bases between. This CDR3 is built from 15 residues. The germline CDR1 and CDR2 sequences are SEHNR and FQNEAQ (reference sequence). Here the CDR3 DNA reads TGTGCCAGCAGCTTACTTGAACTAAACTACAATGAGCAGTTCTTC. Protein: CASSLLELNYNEQFF.

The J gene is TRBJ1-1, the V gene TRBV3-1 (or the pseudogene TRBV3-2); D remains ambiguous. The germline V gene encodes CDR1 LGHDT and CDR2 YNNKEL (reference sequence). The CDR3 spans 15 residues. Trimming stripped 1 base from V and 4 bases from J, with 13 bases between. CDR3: CASSQVKGGGTEAFF. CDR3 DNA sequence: TGTGCCAGCAGCCAAGTTAAGGGCGGAGGCACTGAAGCTTTCTTT.

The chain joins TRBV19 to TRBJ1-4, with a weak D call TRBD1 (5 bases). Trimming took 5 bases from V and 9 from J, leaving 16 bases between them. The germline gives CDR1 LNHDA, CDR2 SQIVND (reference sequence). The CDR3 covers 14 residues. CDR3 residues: CASSLMAGRQKLFF. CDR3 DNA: TGTGCCAGTAGTTTGATGGCAGGGAGGCAAAAACTGTTTTTT. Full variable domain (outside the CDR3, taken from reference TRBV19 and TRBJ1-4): DGGITQSPKYLFRKEGQNVTLSCEQNLNHDAMYWYRQDPGQGLRLIYYSQIVNDFQKGDIAEGYSVSREKKESFPLTVTSAQKNPTAFYLCASSLMAGRQKLFFGSGTQLSVL.

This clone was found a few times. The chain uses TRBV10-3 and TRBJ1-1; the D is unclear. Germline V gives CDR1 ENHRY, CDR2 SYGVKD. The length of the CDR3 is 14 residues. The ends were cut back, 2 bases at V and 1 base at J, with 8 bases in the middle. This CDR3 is CAISENSKNTEAFF. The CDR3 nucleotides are TGTGCCATCAGTGAGAACAGCAAGAACACTGAAGCTTTCTTT.

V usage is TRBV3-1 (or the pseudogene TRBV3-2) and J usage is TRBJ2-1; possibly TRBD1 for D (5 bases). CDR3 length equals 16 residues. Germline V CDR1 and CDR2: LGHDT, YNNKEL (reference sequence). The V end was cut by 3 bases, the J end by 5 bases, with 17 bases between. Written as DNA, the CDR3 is TGTGCCAGCAGCCACCGGAATACCGACAGAAACAATGAGCAGTTCTTC. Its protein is CASSHRNTDRNNEQFF.

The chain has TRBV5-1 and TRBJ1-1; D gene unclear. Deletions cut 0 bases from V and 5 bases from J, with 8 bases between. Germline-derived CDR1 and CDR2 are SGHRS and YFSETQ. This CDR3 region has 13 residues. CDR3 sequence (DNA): TGCGCCAGCAGCTTGGAGGGCCTTACTGAAGCTTTCTTT. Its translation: CASSLEGLTEAFF.

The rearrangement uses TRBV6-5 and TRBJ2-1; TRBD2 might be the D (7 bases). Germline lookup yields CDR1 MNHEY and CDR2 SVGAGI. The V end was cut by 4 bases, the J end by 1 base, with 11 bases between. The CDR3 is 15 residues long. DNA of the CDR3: TGTGCCAGCAGTTCCGGGGGGCGATCCTACAATGAGCAGTTCTTC. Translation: CASSSGGRSYNEQFF.

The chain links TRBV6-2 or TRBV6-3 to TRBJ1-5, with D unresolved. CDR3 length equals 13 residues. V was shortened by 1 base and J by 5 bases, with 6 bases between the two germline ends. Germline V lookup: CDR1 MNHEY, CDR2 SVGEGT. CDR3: CASSYFLDQPQHF. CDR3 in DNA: TGTGCCAGCAGTTACTTCCTCGATCAGCCCCAGCATTTT.

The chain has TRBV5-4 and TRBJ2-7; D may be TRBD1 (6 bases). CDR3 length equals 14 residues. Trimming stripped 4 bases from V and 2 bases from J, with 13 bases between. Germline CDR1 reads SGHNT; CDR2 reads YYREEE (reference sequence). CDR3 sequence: CASSRTGIPYEQYV. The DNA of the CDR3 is TGTGCCAGCAGCCGAACAGGGATACCCTACGAGCAGTACGTC.

CDR3 bases: TGTGCCAGCAGCTTGAAAAGCGAGGGGCGAAAAAACATTCAGTACTTC. Its translation: CASSLKSEGRKNIQYF. The chain joins TRBV7-9 to TRBJ2-4; D is possibly TRBD1 or TRBD2 (5 bases each). Germline CDR1 SEHNR, CDR2 FQNEAQ (reference sequence). The V end was cut by 3 bases, the J end by 4 bases, with 16 bases between. There are 16 residues in the CDR3.

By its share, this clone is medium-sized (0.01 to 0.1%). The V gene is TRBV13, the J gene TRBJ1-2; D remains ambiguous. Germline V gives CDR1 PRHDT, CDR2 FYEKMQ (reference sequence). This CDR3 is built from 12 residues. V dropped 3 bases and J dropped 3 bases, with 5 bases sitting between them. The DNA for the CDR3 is TGTGCCAGCAGCTTCGGGGACTATGGCTACACCTTC. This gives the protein CASSFGDYGYTF.

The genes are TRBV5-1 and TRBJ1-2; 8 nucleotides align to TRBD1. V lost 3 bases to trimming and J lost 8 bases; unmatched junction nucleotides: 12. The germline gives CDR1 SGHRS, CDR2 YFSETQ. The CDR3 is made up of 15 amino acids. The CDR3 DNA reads TGCGCCAGCAGCTGGGGGACAGGAAGGGTAGAGGGCTACACCTTC. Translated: CASSWGTGRVEGYTF.

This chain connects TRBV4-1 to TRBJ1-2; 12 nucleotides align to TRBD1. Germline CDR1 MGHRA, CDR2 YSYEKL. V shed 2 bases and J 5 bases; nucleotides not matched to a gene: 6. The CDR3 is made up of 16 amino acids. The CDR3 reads CASSQQGQGAQYGYTF. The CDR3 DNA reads TGCGCCAGCAGCCAACAGGGACAGGGGGCTCAGTATGGCTACACCTTC.

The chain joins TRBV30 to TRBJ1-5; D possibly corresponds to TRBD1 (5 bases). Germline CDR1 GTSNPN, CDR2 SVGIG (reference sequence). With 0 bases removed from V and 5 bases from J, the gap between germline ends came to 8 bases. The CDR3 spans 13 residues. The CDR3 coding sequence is TGTGCCTGGAGTGTCGGGACTGATCAGCCCCAGCATTTT. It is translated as CAWSVGTDQPQHF.

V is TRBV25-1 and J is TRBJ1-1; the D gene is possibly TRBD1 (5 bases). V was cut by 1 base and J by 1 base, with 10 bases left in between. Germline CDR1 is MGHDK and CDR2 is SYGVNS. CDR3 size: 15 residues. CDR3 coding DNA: TGTGCCAGCAGTGAATGGGACCTCGGGAACACTGAAGCTTTCTTT. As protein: CASSEWDLGNTEAFF.

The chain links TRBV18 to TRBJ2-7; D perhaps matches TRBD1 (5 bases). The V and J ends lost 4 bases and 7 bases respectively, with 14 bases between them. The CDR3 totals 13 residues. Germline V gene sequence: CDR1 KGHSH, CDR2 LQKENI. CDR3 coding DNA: TGTGCCAGCTCACAGGGGTCGGCCCCTGAGCAGTACGTC. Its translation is CASSQGSAPEQYV.

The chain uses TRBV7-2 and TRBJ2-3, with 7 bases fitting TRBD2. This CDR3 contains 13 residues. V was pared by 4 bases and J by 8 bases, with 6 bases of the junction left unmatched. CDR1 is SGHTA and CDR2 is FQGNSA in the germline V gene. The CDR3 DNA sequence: TGTGCCAGCAGCTCCTCCCCGGGGGGTACGCAGTATTTT. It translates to CASSSSPGGTQYF.

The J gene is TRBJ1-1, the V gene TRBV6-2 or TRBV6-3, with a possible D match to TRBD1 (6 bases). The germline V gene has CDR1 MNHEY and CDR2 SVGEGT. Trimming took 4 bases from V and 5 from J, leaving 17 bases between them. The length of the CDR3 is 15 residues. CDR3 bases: TGTGCCAGCAGTTGGCAGGAGGGGCAGGGGACTGAAGCTTTCTTT. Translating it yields CASSWQEGQGTEAFF.

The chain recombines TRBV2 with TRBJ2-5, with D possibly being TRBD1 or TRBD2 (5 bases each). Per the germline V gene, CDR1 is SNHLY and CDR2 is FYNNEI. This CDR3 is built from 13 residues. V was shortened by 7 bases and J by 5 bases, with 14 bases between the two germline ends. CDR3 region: CASIKGTQETQYF. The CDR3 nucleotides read TGTGCCAGCATTAAGGGGACCCAGGAGACCCAGTACTTC.

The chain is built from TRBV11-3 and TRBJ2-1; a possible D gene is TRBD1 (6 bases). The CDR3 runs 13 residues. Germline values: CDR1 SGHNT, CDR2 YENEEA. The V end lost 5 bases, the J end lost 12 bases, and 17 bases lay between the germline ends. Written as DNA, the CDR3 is TGTGCCAGCAGCCCACAGGGATTTGGGGGGCAGTTCTTC. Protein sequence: CASSPQGFGGQFF.

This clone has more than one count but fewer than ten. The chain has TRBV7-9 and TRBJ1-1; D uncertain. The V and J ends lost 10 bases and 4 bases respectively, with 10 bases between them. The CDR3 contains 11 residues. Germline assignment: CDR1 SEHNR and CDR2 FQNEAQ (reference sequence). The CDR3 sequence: CATSVGTEAFF. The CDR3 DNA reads TGTGCCACCTCGGTAGGCACTGAAGCTTTCTTT.